These 24 T cell receptor beta chains were all obtained from the same sample, sequenced in a study of cytomegalovirus exposure and HLA in healthy donors (dated by TCRdb to 2015 to 2018). Libraries were built with the immunoSEQ multiplex PCR assay. For the multiplex PCR, a mixture combining 60 forward primers for TCR Vbeta segments and 13 reverse primers for TCR Jbeta segments was used. TCRdb took over this immuneACCESS table, retaining in-frame rearrangements with V and J assigned. Such tables are incomplete; in checked studies, under half of the missing clones stem from an unresolved V gene, and the remainder is unexplained. The sample table records a few hundred thousand clones; roughly 80% of these occur just once. The ten most abundant clones make up about 3.1% of the sample. The sequenced material came from PBMCs. The receptors derive from a man younger than 40 in good health and CMV-seronegative.

This clone showed up just a few times. The chain carries TRBV19 and TRBJ2-3; TRBD1 matches at 7 bases. The junction had 17 bases not matched to a gene; V was cut back by 5 bases and J by 3 bases. CDR1 and CDR2 from the germline V gene are LNHDA and SQIVND (reference sequence). The CDR3 contains 18 residues. The CDR3 loop reads CASSPWAGGRFGTDTQYF. CDR3 sequence (DNA): TGTGCCAGTAGTCCCTGGGCAGGGGGAAGATTTGGAACAGATACGCAGTATTTT.

V gene TRBV2 combines with J gene TRBJ1-1; 9 nucleotides line up with TRBD1. CDR1 SNHLY and CDR2 FYNNEI come from the germline V gene. The CDR3 consists of 14 residues. V was clipped by 6 bases and J by 2 bases; unmatched bases: 4. Written as DNA, the CDR3 is TGTGCCAGCAGGAGGGGACAGGGAAACACTGAAGCTTTCTTT. Its translation: CASRRGQGNTEAFF.

The V call is TRBV11-3, the J call TRBJ1-5; D remains ambiguous. This CDR3 contains 14 residues. From germline, CDR1 is SGHNT and CDR2 YENEEA. V was cut by 5 bases and J by 1 base, with 9 bases left in between. This CDR3 reads CASSPIASNQPQHF. The CDR3 DNA sequence: TGTGCCAGCAGCCCCATAGCGAGCAATCAGCCCCAGCATTTT.

The V call is TRBV28, the J call TRBJ2-5; the D gene is possibly TRBD1 (5 bases). Germline V CDR1 and CDR2: MDHEN, SYDVKM. The CDR3 extends over 14 amino acids. Trimming pared 5 bases from V and 9 bases from J, leaving 19 bases between. The CDR3 coding sequence is TGTGCCAGCAGTCCTGCTGGGGCTGTGGTGTCCCAGTACTTC. This encodes CASSPAGAVVSQYF.

In this sample, this clone turned up a few times. The rearrangement uses TRBV7-8 and TRBJ1-2; D not certain. Trimming cost V 0 bases and J 0 bases, with 8 bases left between them. This CDR3 region has 15 residues. Germline CDR1 is SGHVS and CDR2 is FQNEAQ. Here the CDR3 DNA reads TGTGCCAGCAGCTTAGCCCGCCTATCTAACTATGGCTACACCTTC. It yields the protein CASSLARLSNYGYTF.

The chain has TRBV7-2 and TRBJ2-3; D is unresolved. V was trimmed by 3 bases and J by 4 bases, leaving 14 bases between them. Germline V gene sequence: CDR1 SGHTA, CDR2 FQGNSA. This CDR3 comprises 15 residues. CDR3 nucleotide sequence: TGTGCCAGCAGCTTTGGTTTGATAGTCCCAGATACGCAGTATTTT. This sequence encodes CASSFGLIVPDTQYF.

The CDR3 spells CASSLLGQGDTGELFF. CDR3 DNA sequence: TGTGCCAGCAGTTTATTGGGACAGGGTGACACCGGGGAGCTGTTTTTT. The rearrangement uses TRBV28 and TRBJ2-2; 9 nucleotides line up with TRBD1. V gave up 1 base and J gave up 3 bases; unmatched junction bases: 3. Germline V gene lookup returns CDR1 MDHEN and CDR2 SYDVKM. The CDR3 totals 16 residues.

This chain connects TRBV7-3 to TRBJ2-5; D might be TRBD1 (5 bases). This CDR3 has 15 residues. Germline values: CDR1 SGHTA, CDR2 FQGTGA. V dropped 4 bases and J dropped 1 base, with 13 bases sitting between them. The CDR3 sequence is CASSCRGDSQETQYF. The CDR3 nucleotides are TGTGCCAGCAGCTGTAGGGGCGACAGCCAAGAGACCCAGTACTTC.

The chain recombines TRBV20-1 with TRBJ2-1, with D uncertain. The CDR3 covers 11 residues. Germline loops: CDR1 DFQATT, CDR2 SNEGSKA (reference sequence). V was cut by 2 bases and J by 4 bases, with 3 bases left in between. CDR3 amino acids: CSARQYNEQFF. DNA for the CDR3: TGCAGTGCTAGACAGTACAATGAGCAGTTCTTC.

This chain connects TRBV7-8 to TRBJ2-3; D not certain. The germline V and J ends were trimmed by 5 bases and 2 bases, with 2 bases remaining between them. There are 11 residues in the CDR3. The V gene's germline CDR1 is SGHVS and CDR2 FQNEAQ. CDR3 sequence: CASSHTDTQYF. The CDR3 DNA follows: TGTGCCAGCAGCCACACAGATACGCAGTATTTT. The full variable domain, completed using reference TRBV7-8 and TRBJ2-3, is GAGVSQSPRYKVAKRGQDVALRCDPISGHVSLFWYQQALGQGPEFLTYFQNEAQLDKSGLPSDRFFAERPEGSVSTLKIQRTQQEDSAVYLCASSHTDTQYFGPGTRLTVL.

The table lists this clone with a count of one. V is TRBV7-9 and J is TRBJ2-5; 11 bases agree with TRBD1. V lost 5 bases, J lost 4 bases, and 6 bases stayed unmatched. CDR1 is SEHNR and CDR2 is FQNEAQ in the germline V gene (reference sequence). CDR3 size: 15 residues. CDR3 loop: CASSMGQGGIETQYF. CDR3 nucleotides: TGTGCCAGCAGCATGGGACAGGGGGGGATAGAGACCCAGTACTTC.

This clone was seen just once. Here the CDR3 reads CASSVPRQGANTGELFF. CDR3 bases: TGTGCCAGCAGCGTACCCCGACAGGGAGCAAACACCGGGGAGCTGTTTTTT. The chain is built from TRBV9 and TRBJ2-2; 7 nucleotides align to TRBD1. Trimming cost V 1 base and J 2 bases; bases outside gene matches: 8. Germline V gene data show CDR1 as SGDLS and CDR2 as YYNGEE. The CDR3 is 17 residues long.

The V and J genes are TRBV28 and TRBJ1-6; weak D call: TRBD1 (6 bases). Germline CDR1 MDHEN, CDR2 SYDVKM. The CDR3 loop spans 16 amino acids. V dropped 6 bases and J dropped 6 bases, with 18 bases sitting between them. The CDR3 sequence is CASRPHGGQGNSPLHF. The DNA of the CDR3 is TGTGCCAGCAGGCCCCACGGGGGGCAAGGTAATTCACCCCTCCACTTT.

This chain connects TRBV7-9 to TRBJ1-4; TRBD1 matches 7 bases. The CDR3 has 15 amino acids. Germline V gene data show CDR1 as SEHNR and CDR2 as FQNEAQ (reference sequence). V was pared by 4 bases and J by 8 bases, with 10 bases of the junction left unmatched. The CDR3 region is CASSSWDRTKEKLFF. CDR3 in DNA: TGTGCCAGCAGCTCATGGGACAGAACGAAAGAAAAACTGTTTTTT. Complete variable domain (other parts from reference TRBV7-9 and TRBJ1-4): DTGVSQNPRHKITKRGQNVTFRCDPISEHNRLYWYRQTLGQGPEFLTYFQNEAQLEKSRLLSDRFSAERPKGSFSTLEIQRTEQGDSAMYLCASSSWDRTKEKLFFGSGTQLSVL.

This clone occurred a few times. Other DNA sequences in this specimen translate into the identical CDR3. V usage is TRBV28 and J usage is TRBJ2-2; D remains ambiguous. Germline CDR1 and CDR2: MDHEN and SYDVKM. The CDR3 extends over 13 amino acids. V was trimmed by 3 bases and J by 1 base, leaving 3 bases between them. The CDR3 is CASSFQNTGELFF. The CDR3 DNA reads as TGTGCCAGCAGTTTCCAGAACACCGGGGAGCTGTTTTTT.

This clone occurred a few times. The rearrangement uses TRBV7-9 and TRBJ1-1, with 7 bases matching TRBD1. Germline values: CDR1 SEHNR, CDR2 FQNEAQ (reference sequence). The length of the CDR3 is 16 residues. V was clipped by 2 bases and J by 1 base; unmatched bases: 7. The CDR3 DNA sequence: TGTGCCAGCAGCTTAATTGGGGGACAGAAGAACACTGAAGCTTTCTTT. Protein: CASSLIGGQKNTEAFF. Full variable domain (remainder filled in from reference TRBV7-9 and TRBJ1-1): DTGVSQNPRHKITKRGQNVTFRCDPISEHNRLYWYRQTLGQGPEFLTYFQNEAQLEKSRLLSDRFSAERPKGSFSTLEIQRTEQGDSAMYLCASSLIGGQKNTEAFFGQGTRLTVV.

The chain uses TRBV6-5 and TRBJ1-1, with D possibly matching TRBD1 (6 bases). V gave up 4 bases and J gave up 4 bases, with 13 bases separating them. There are 14 residues in the CDR3. Germline assignment: CDR1 MNHEY and CDR2 SVGAGI. Written as DNA, the CDR3 is TGTGCCAGCAGTTCCCAGACAGGCCGCACTGAAGCTTTCTTT. It yields the protein CASSSQTGRTEAFF.

The V gene is TRBV2, the J gene TRBJ2-7; possibly TRBD2 for D (5 bases). This CDR3 is 14 amino acids long. Looked up from germline, CDR1 is SNHLY and CDR2 is FYNNEI. V lost 2 bases, J lost 5 bases, and 13 bases lay in between. CDR3 sequence reads: CASSENSVGDEQYF. The CDR3 DNA is TGTGCCAGCAGTGAAAATAGCGTCGGCGACGAGCAGTACTTC.

The V call is TRBV13, the J call TRBJ2-1; 9 bases fit TRBD2. The CDR3 is 16 residues long. The V gene's germline CDR1 is PRHDT and CDR2 FYEKMQ (reference sequence). Losses at the gene ends were 4 bases for V and 7 bases for J; bases not matched to a gene: 11. The CDR3, as DNA: TGTGCCAGCAGCTCGATTGGCGGGGGGGCGGGGAATGAGCAGTTCTTC. Its translation: CASSSIGGGAGNEQFF.

The chain couples TRBV4-1 to TRBJ1-2; 7 positions match TRBD1. Germline CDR1 is MGHRA and CDR2 is YSYEKL. The CDR3 is 15 amino acids. Trimming took 0 bases from V and 3 from J; bases not matched to a gene: 4. The CDR3 is CASSQDADRDYGYTF. The CDR3 DNA sequence: TGCGCCAGCAGCCAAGATGCCGACAGGGACTATGGCTACACCTTC.

This clone was observed a handful of times. The chain employs TRBV6-5 and TRBJ2-1; 11 bases fit TRBD2. J lost 10 bases, V lost 5 bases, and 10 bases had no gene match. From germline, CDR1 is MNHEY and CDR2 SVGAGI. CDR3 length: 15 residues. DNA for the CDR3: TGTGCCAGCAGTCATCTAGCGGGGGGCCAGGGGGAGCAGTTCTTC. This encodes CASSHLAGGQGEQFF.

The rearrangement links TRBV7-6 to TRBJ2-7; D gene unclear. This CDR3 spans 13 amino acids. The ends were cut back, 1 base at V and 4 bases at J, with 8 bases in the middle. CDR1 and CDR2 (germline): SGHVS, FNYEAQ. The CDR3 protein is CASSLGAEYEQYF. In DNA form, the CDR3 reads TGTGCCAGCAGCTTAGGAGCCGAATACGAGCAGTACTTC. Full variable domain (missing parts from reference TRBV7-6 and TRBJ2-7): GAGVSQSPRYKVTKRGQDVALRCDPISGHVSLYWYRQALGQGPEFLTYFNYEAQQDKSGLPNDRFSAERPEGSISTLTIQRTEQRDSAMYRCASSLGAEYEQYFGPGTRLTVT.

The CDR3 protein is CASSQGTPGYNEQFF. The CDR3 coding sequence is TGCGCCAGCAGCCAAGGGACGCCGGGATACAATGAGCAGTTCTTC. The chain is built from TRBV4-1 and TRBJ2-1, with D tentatively TRBD2 (5 bases). Per germline, CDR1 MGHRA and CDR2 YSYEKL. The V end lost 1 base, the J end lost 4 bases, and 11 bases lay between the germline ends. The CDR3 sequence is 15 residues long.

Concerning this clone: At one end, the junction sequence differs from germline, possibly due to a read error. V is TRBV6-1 and J is TRBJ2-6, with D tentatively TRBD1 (5 bases). The CDR3 is 18 residues long. Germline assignment: CDR1 MNHNS and CDR2 SASEGT. The CDR3: CASSEVYRPGSGASVLTF. The CDR3, as DNA: TGTGCCAGCAGTGAAGTCTACAGGCCTGGTTCTGGGGCCAGCGTCCTGACTTTC.